This T cell receptor (beta chain) was recorded in a study of a mutant IDH1 vaccine in newly diagnosed glioma. The length of the CDR3 is 15 residues. The ends lost 7 bases at V and 1 base at J; junction bases unmatched: 9. Germline CDR1 reads SQVTM; CDR2 reads ANQGSEA. Notes on this clone: Its antigen is as yet unknown.

TCRdb's copy holds only in-frame clones and misses some; the assay was immunoSEQ multiplex PCR. The top ten clones hold 2.2% of a sample with just over 80,000 clones, about 82% of them seen once. Specified time point: week 23, last vaccination. Every vaccine dose comprised 300 ug of mutant IDH1 20-mer peptide plus topical imiquimod. This clonotype was obtained from a man aged 25-40 years with glioma. Some clones in this sample may be carry-over from other donors' samples. V is TRBV29-1 and J is TRBJ1-1; 10 bases are a match to TRBD1. The sample was PBMCs, taken from a glioma patient whose treatment included an IDH1 peptide vaccine. The CDR3 DNA reads as TGCAGCGACGGCCGGGACAGGGGCCGGAACACTGAAGCTTTCTTT. Translation gives CSDGRDRGRNTEAFF.